This TCR beta chain stems from a study of cytomegalovirus exposure and HLA in healthy donors. In the PCR, 60 Vbeta and 13 Jbeta primers were used. Libraries were prepared by immunoSEQ multiplex PCR; TCRdb keeps only in-frame clonotypes and omits some of them. This table has approximately 190,000 clones, over 65% appearing once. With 1 base clipped from V and 5 bases from J, the junction kept 8 bases outside the gene matches. Germline CDR1 GTSNPN, CDR2 SVGIG (reference sequence). This CDR3 is 15 amino acids long. V usage is TRBV30 and J usage is TRBJ2-5; 9 nucleotides match TRBD2. Sequencing was performed on PBMCs. The receptor comes from a man aged 40-49 years in good health and CMV-seropositive. This chain's CDR3 is CAWSELAGVGETQYF. DNA of the CDR3: TGTGCCTGGAGTGAATTAGCGGGAGTGGGGGAGACCCAGTACTTC.